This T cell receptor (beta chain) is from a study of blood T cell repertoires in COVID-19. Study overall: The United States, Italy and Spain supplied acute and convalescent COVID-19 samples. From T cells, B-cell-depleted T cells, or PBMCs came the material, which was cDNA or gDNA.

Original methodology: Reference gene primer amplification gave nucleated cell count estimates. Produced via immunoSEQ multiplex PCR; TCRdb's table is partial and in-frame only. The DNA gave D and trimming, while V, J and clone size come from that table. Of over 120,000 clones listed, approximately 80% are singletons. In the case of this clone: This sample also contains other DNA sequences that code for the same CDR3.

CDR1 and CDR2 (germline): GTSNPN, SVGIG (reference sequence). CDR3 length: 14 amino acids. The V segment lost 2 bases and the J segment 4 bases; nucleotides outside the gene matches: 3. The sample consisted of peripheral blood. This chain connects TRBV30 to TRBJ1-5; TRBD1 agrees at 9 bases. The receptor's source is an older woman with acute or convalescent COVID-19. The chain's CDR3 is CAWSPGQGNQPQHF. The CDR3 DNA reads TGTGCCTGGAGTCCAGGACAGGGGAATCAGCCCCAGCATTTT. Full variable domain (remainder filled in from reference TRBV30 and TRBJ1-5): SQTIHQWPATLVQPVGSPLSLECTVEGTSNPNLYWYRQAAGRGLQLLFYSVGIGQISSEVPQNLSASRPQDRQFILSSKKLLLSDSGFYLCAWSPGQGNQPQHFGDGTRLSIL.